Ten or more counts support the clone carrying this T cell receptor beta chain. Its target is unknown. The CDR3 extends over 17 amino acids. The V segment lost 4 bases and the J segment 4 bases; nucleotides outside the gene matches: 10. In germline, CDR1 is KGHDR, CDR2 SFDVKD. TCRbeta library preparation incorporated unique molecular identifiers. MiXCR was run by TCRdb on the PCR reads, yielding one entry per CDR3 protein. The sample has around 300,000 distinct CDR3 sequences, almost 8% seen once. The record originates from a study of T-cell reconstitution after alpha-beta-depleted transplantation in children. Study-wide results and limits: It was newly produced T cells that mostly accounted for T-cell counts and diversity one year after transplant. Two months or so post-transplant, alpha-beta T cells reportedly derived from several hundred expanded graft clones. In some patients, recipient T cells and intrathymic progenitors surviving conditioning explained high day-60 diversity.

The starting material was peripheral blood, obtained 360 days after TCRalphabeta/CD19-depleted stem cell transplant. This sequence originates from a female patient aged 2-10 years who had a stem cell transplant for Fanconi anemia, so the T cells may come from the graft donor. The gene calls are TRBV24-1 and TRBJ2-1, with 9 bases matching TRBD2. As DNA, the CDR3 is TGTGCCACCAGTGAGCGCGATAAGCGGGGGGTATACAATGAGCAGTTCTTC. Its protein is CATSERDKRGVYNEQFF.